This passage covers 26 T cell receptor beta chains from one sample sequenced in a study of blood T cell repertoires in COVID-19. Produced via immunoSEQ multiplex PCR; TCRdb's table is partial and in-frame only. The sample lists roughly 190,000 clones, 80% to 90% occurring once. The sequenced sample consisted of peripheral blood. Receptor source: a young man with active or convalescent COVID-19.

The chain is built from TRBV29-1 and TRBJ2-3; D is ambiguous. The V end lost 4 bases, the J end lost 4 bases, and 12 bases lay between the germline ends. Germline CDR1 and CDR2: SQVTM and ANQGSEA. The CDR3 has 13 residues. The CDR3 loop reads CSVVPELADTQYF. For the CDR3, the DNA is TGCAGCGTTGTGCCGGAGTTGGCAGATACGCAGTATTTT.

This chain connects TRBV10-1 to TRBJ2-3; tentative D call: TRBD2 (7 bases). The V end lost 8 bases, the J end lost 5 bases, and 14 bases lay between the germline ends. The germline V gene encodes CDR1 WNHNN and CDR2 SYGVQD (reference sequence). This CDR3 has 13 residues. The CDR3 is CASQQGGEDTQYF. As DNA, the CDR3 is TGCGCCAGCCAACAAGGGGGGGAAGATACGCAGTATTTT.

The V gene is TRBV7-9, the J gene TRBJ1-2; D perhaps matches TRBD1 (5 bases). Trimming removed 0 bases from V and 4 bases from J, with 6 bases in between. The CDR3 extends over 13 amino acids. From germline, CDR1 is SEHNR and CDR2 FQNEAQ (reference sequence). The CDR3 here is CASSLADTYGYTF. Written as DNA, the CDR3 is TGTGCCAGCAGCTTAGCGGACACCTATGGCTACACCTTC.

The chain joins TRBV9 to TRBJ1-2; 7 bases fit TRBD1. Trimming cost V 0 bases and J 2 bases; bases outside gene matches: 10. CDR3 length: 17 amino acids. CDR1 and CDR2 from the germline V gene are SGDLS and YYNGEE. In nucleotides, the CDR3 is TGTGCCAGCAGCGTAGCCCACCCCGACAGGGCCAACTATGGCTACACCTTC. Translated, it gives CASSVAHPDRANYGYTF.

The sample holds a few counts of this clone. The rearrangement uses TRBV3-1 (or the pseudogene TRBV3-2) and TRBJ2-1; 10 nucleotides agree with TRBD1. Per the germline V gene, CDR1 is LGHDT and CDR2 is YNNKEL (reference sequence). Unmatched junction bases numbered 4, after V lost 2 bases and J lost 6 bases. The CDR3 is 15 amino acids. CDR3: CASSQTRDRGNEQFF. CDR3 DNA: TGTGCCAGCAGCCAAACCCGGGACAGGGGCAATGAGCAGTTCTTC.

V usage is TRBV7-9 and J usage is TRBJ1-2, with 10 bases matching TRBD1. The CDR3 runs to 14 residues. The V and J ends lost 3 bases and 4 bases, in that order; junction bases with no gene match: 2. Germline lookup yields CDR1 SEHNR and CDR2 FQNEAQ (reference sequence). This chain's CDR3 is CASSLTGGTYGYTF. CDR3 nucleotides: TGTGCCAGCAGCTTGACAGGGGGCACCTATGGCTACACCTTC.

The chain carries TRBV5-8 and TRBJ2-5; 7 bases are a match to TRBD2. Trimming removed 4 bases from V and 5 bases from J; junction bases left unmatched: 11. Germline V gene lookup returns CDR1 SGHTS and CDR2 YDEGEE. The CDR3 has 15 amino acids. In nucleotides, the CDR3 is TGTGCCAGCAGCATGGAGACTAGCTTGGGGGAGACCCAGTACTTC. This gives the protein CASSMETSLGETQYF.

The chain carries TRBV6-2 or TRBV6-3 and TRBJ2-5, with 8 bases matching TRBD2. The junction had 6 bases not matched to a gene; V was cut back by 4 bases and J by 2 bases. The CDR3 consists of 15 residues. The germline CDR1 and CDR2 sequences are MNHEY and SVGEGT. DNA for the CDR3: TGTGCCAGCAGTTCTCTACTAGCGGCACAAGAGACCCAGTACTTC. Encoded protein: CASSSLLAAQETQYF.

The CDR3 spells CAIDRSSYNEQFF. The CDR3 region has the DNA TGTGCCATCGACCGGAGCTCCTACAATGAGCAGTTCTTC. This chain connects TRBV6-5 to TRBJ2-1; no firm D call. This CDR3 region has 13 residues. The V gene lost 10 bases and the J gene lost 0 bases, with 10 bases spanning the gap. Per germline, CDR1 MNHEY and CDR2 SVGAGI.

V is TRBV6-2 or TRBV6-3 and J is TRBJ2-7; 7 nucleotides line up with TRBD1. V lost 0 bases and J lost 5; bases outside the gene matches: 10. The CDR3 covers 16 residues. CDR1 is MNHEY, CDR2 SVGEGT, per germline. CDR3 sequence (DNA): TGTGCCAGCAGTTACTCTAAGCGACAGGGCTTCGACGAGCAGTACGTC. Translated: CASSYSKRQGFDEQYV.

The CDR3 region is CASTPGEGEWETQYF. The DNA of the CDR3 is TGTGCCAGCACCCCCGGGGAGGGTGAGTGGGAGACCCAGTACTTC. V usage is TRBV9 and J usage is TRBJ2-5; 7 nucleotides align to TRBD2. V trimming: 6 bases; J trimming: 5 bases; junction bases outside the gene matches: 13. The CDR3 runs 15 residues. Germline CDR1 and CDR2: SGDLS and YYNGEE.

This clone was seen just once. The chain carries TRBV11-3 and TRBJ2-2; TRBD2 matches 12 bases. This CDR3 contains 17 residues. CDR1 and CDR2 from the germline V gene are SGHNT and YENEEA. The ends lost 1 base at V and 3 bases at J; junction bases unmatched: 3. CDR3 nucleotide sequence: TGTGCCAGCAGCTTAGGACGGACTAGCGGGGACACCGGGGAGCTGTTTTTT. Amino acids: CASSLGRTSGDTGELFF.

This chain connects TRBV6-5 to TRBJ1-4; 8 nucleotides line up with TRBD1. The CDR3 has 15 residues. Germline values: CDR1 MNHEY, CDR2 SVGAGI. The V and J ends lost 4 bases and 1 base, in that order; junction bases with no gene match: 2. CDR3 nucleotide sequence: TGTGCCAGCAGTTGGGGGACAGGAACTAATGAAAAACTGTTTTTT. As protein: CASSWGTGTNEKLFF.

This clone was picked up one time. Here the CDR3 reads CARRGRTRGGVWTGELFF. The CDR3 DNA follows: TGTGCCCGCCGCGGGCGGACTCGCGGGGGGGTTTGGACCGGGGAGCTGTTTTTT. The chain carries TRBV9 and TRBJ2-2; the match to TRBD2 covers 9 bases. The CDR3 contains 18 residues. CDR1 is SGDLS and CDR2 is YYNGEE in the germline V gene. After removal of 10 bases from V and 5 bases from J, the junction contained 21 bases not matched to a gene.

This clone was counted a few times. This chain connects TRBV30 to TRBJ1-6, with D unresolved. The V gene's germline CDR1 is GTSNPN and CDR2 SVGIG (reference sequence). This CDR3 spans 11 amino acids. Trimming took off 2 bases at V and 9 bases at J, with 5 bases between the two ends. The CDR3 here is CAWSSGSPLHF. The CDR3 DNA follows: TGTGCCTGGAGTTCGGGTTCACCCCTCCACTTT.

The chain uses TRBV5-1 and TRBJ1-1; 7 bases match TRBD1. The V segment lost 5 bases and the J segment 1 base; nucleotides outside the gene matches: 8. Per germline, CDR1 SGHRS and CDR2 YFSETQ. The CDR3 runs 15 residues. CDR3 sequence: CASRTRQGRNTEAFF. DNA of the CDR3: TGCGCCAGCAGGACGAGACAGGGAAGGAACACTGAAGCTTTCTTT. Full variable domain (outside the CDR3, taken from reference TRBV5-1 and TRBJ1-1): KAGVTQTPRYLIKTRGQQVTLSCSPISGHRSVSWYQQTPGQGLQFLFEYFSETQRNKGNFPGRFSGRQFSNSRSEMNVSTLELGDSALYLCASRTRQGRNTEAFFGQGTRLTVV.

The chain has TRBV4-3 and TRBJ2-3; D perhaps matches TRBD2 (7 bases). The CDR3 contains 14 residues. Trimming stripped 0 bases from V and 10 bases from J, with 14 bases between. Per germline, CDR1 LGHNA and CDR2 YSLEER. The CDR3 loop is CASSQDGGGASQYF. The DNA for the CDR3 is TGCGCCAGCAGCCAAGATGGCGGGGGCGCGTCGCAGTATTTT.

V usage is TRBV7-2 and J usage is TRBJ1-5; the match to TRBD1 covers 9 bases. The V gene end was trimmed by 4 bases and the J gene end by 7 bases; junction bases not matched to a gene: 8. Per germline, CDR1 SGHTA and CDR2 FQGNSA. The CDR3 length is 15 residues. CDR3 bases: TGTGCCAGCAGCTATTCCGGGACAGGGAGGCAGCCCCAGCATTTT. Translated: CASSYSGTGRQPQHF.

This sequence joins TRBV6-6 and TRBJ1-3, with 7 bases fitting TRBD1. Germline CDR1 and CDR2: MNHNY and SVGAGI (reference sequence). V was clipped by 6 bases and J by 0 bases; unmatched bases: 8. The CDR3 loop spans 16 amino acids. The CDR3 region has the DNA TGTGCCAGCAGCCCGGGACAGTTTCTCTCTGGAAACACCATATATTTT. Protein sequence: CASSPGQFLSGNTIYF.

J is TRBJ2-2 and V is TRBV7-2; D possibly corresponds to TRBD2 (5 bases). V was trimmed by 2 bases and J by 6 bases, leaving 10 bases between them. The CDR3 has 14 residues. Germline V gene lookup returns CDR1 SGHTA and CDR2 FQGNSA. CDR3 sequence reads: CASSLWGDSGELFF. The CDR3 coding sequence is TGTGCCAGCAGCTTATGGGGAGACTCCGGGGAGCTGTTTTTT.

The V call is TRBV4-3, the J call TRBJ1-2, with D tentatively TRBD1 (6 bases). Deletions cut 0 bases from V and 4 bases from J, with 9 bases between. The CDR3 is 14 amino acids. The germline gives CDR1 LGHNA, CDR2 YSLEER. CDR3 residues: CASSQERGGYGYTF. The CDR3 DNA reads as TGCGCCAGCAGCCAAGAAAGGGGGGGCTATGGCTACACCTTC.

The chain uses TRBV5-3 and TRBJ2-5; 8 bases match TRBD1. TRBV5-3 carries the ORF label, with uncertain function. This CDR3 is built from 17 residues. Losses at the gene ends were 2 bases for V and 2 bases for J; bases not matched to a gene: 11. As DNA, the CDR3 is TGTGCCAGAAGCTTTTCTGCCCTGGACAGGGCACAAGAGACCCAGTACTTC. This sequence encodes CARSFSALDRAQETQYF.

CDR3 loop: CASRAGLQQFF. The CDR3 bases are TGTGCCAGCAGAGCGGGGCTGCAGCAGTTCTTC. V is TRBV6-5 and J is TRBJ2-1; TRBD2 matches 7 bases. With 6 bases clipped from V and 11 bases from J, the junction kept 4 bases outside the gene matches. CDR1 and CDR2 (germline): MNHEY, SVGAGI. The CDR3 runs 11 residues.

The V call is TRBV29-1, the J call TRBJ1-2; D gene unclear. CDR1 is SQVTM, CDR2 ANQGSEA, per germline. This CDR3 is built from 16 residues. Trimming stripped 1 base from V and 0 bases from J, with 15 bases between. As DNA, the CDR3 is TGCAGCGTTGAAGGACCGTCTACAGCTCCTAACTATGGCTACACCTTC. This codes for CSVEGPSTAPNYGYTF.

The V call is TRBV6-2 or TRBV6-3, the J call TRBJ1-2, with TRBD1 as a possible D gene (6 bases). The V end was cut by 5 bases, the J end by 6 bases, with 19 bases between. Germline CDR1 is MNHEY and CDR2 is SVGEGT. This CDR3 comprises 15 residues. CDR3 sequence (DNA): TGTGCCAGCAGTAGTCGGACAGTCTTAGGGGATGGCTACACCTTC. Translation: CASSSRTVLGDGYTF.

This rearrangement joins TRBV6-5 to TRBJ2-5; possible D gene TRBD1, 5 bases. CDR3 length: 13 amino acids. Germline-derived CDR1 and CDR2 are MNHEY and SVGAGI. V lost 7 bases, J lost 5 bases, and 14 bases lay in between. This chain's CDR3 is CASKTGGVETQYF. The CDR3 nucleotides read TGTGCCAGCAAAACAGGCGGAGTGGAGACCCAGTACTTC.